This T cell receptor (beta chain) comes out of a study of metastatic and nonmetastatic thyroid tumors. TCRdb re-processed the PCR reads through MiXCR. The table has roughly 46,000 clones, about 22% seen once. Each patient came to thyroid surgery without any prior treatment (of any kind). Germline V gene data show CDR1 as ENHRY and CDR2 as SYGVKD. CDR3 length: 12 amino acids. The V gene lost 6 bases and the J gene lost 5 bases, with 10 bases spanning the gap. Sequencing was carried out using blood. The sequence derives from a male donor with papillary thyroid cancer or a benign thyroid nodule (not recorded which). Some clones in this sample may be carry-over from other donors' samples. The rearrangement links TRBV10-3 to TRBJ1-1, with D unclear. Here the CDR3 DNA reads TGTGCCATCAGCGGTATTGGTACTGAAGCTTTCTTT. This translates into CAISGIGTEAFF.